This entry describes one T cell receptor beta chain. The source of the sample is a study of blood T cell repertoires in COVID-19. Overall study: Italy, Spain and the United States were the sources of the convalescent and acute COVID-19 samples. In each case, the material was cDNA or gDNA derived from T cells, B-cell-depleted T cells, or PBMCs.

Here immunoSEQ multiplex PCR was the method, and the copy in TCRdb shows in-frame clones only, minus some. Among roughly 240,000 clones, roughly 82% were seen once, and the ten largest hold about 4.8%. This sequence originates from a woman in her 70s with acute or convalescent COVID-19. Material for sequencing was peripheral blood.

The CDR3 loop reads CASSRDTASNQPQHF. The CDR3 nucleotides are TGCGCCAGCAGCCGGGACACCGCTAGCAATCAGCCCCAGCATTTT. The genes are TRBV5-1 and TRBJ1-5, with D perhaps TRBD1 (6 bases). V dropped 4 bases and J dropped 0 bases, with 11 bases sitting between them. This CDR3 spans 15 amino acids. Per germline, CDR1 SGHRS and CDR2 YFSETQ.